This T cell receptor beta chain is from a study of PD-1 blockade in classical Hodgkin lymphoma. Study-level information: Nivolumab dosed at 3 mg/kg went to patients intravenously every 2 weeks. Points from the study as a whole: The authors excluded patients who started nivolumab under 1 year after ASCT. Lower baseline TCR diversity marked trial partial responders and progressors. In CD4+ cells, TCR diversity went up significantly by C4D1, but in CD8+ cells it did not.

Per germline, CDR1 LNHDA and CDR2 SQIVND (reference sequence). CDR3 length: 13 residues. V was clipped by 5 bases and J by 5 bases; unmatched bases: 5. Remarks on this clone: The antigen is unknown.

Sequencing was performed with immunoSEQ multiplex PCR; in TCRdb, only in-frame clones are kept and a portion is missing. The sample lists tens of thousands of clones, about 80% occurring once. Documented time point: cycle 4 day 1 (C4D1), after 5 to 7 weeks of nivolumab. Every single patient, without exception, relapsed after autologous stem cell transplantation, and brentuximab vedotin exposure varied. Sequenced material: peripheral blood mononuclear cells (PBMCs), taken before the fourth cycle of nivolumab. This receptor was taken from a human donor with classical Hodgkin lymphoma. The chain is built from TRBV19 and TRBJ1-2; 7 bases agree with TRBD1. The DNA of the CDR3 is TGTGCCAGTAGTGCGAGACAGGGATATGGCTACACCTTC. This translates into CASSARQGYGYTF. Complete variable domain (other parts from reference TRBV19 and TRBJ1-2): DGGITQSPKYLFRKEGQNVTLSCEQNLNHDAMYWYRQDPGQGLRLIYYSQIVNDFQKGDIAEGYSVSREKKESFPLTVTSAQKNPTAFYLCASSARQGYGYTFGSGTRLTVV.